This note documents a single T cell receptor (beta chain) sequence. Its antigen is not identified. Time point defined: patch test 3, about 24 weeks after DPC sensitization. Specified treatment: therapeutic diphenylcyclopropenone sensitization with weekly scalp DPC. TCRdb re-called the RACE reads through MiXCR, storing one row per CDR3 protein. The repertoire holds about 110,000 distinct CDR3 sequences, with approximately 36% as singletons. These data originate in a study of human T cells and chemical hapten exposure. Turning to the study itself: Alopecia universalis, totalis or areata was present in patients who were mostly female.

Study results and limitations: Sensitizing with DPC caused no change in TCRs above 1 in 1000 frequency.

The CDR3 has 11 residues. The specimen was whole blood, collected in connection with sensitization to the hapten diphenylcyclopropenone (DPC). The sequence derives from a man aged 35 to 55 with alopecia areata. Some clones in this sample may be carry-over from other donors' samples. V and J are TRBV21-1 and TRBJ2-7. TRBV21-1 is annotated as a pseudogene. This chain's CDR3 is CASSNQYEQYV. The CDR3 region has the DNA TGTGCCAGCAGCAATCAGTACGAGCAGTACGTC.